These 12 T cell receptor beta chains were all obtained from the same sample, sequenced in a study of regulatory T cells in long-lasting Graves disease. The time point was: persistent/refractory GD, antithyroid drugs over 5 years with positive TRAb. The TCR library was made from RNA that had been extracted from PBMCs in TRIzol. iRepertoire HTBI primers and Arm-PCR of CDR3 regions built TCR beta libraries. Via MiXCR, TCRdb re-called the multiplex PCR reads, giving one row per CDR3 protein. The sample holds about 460,000 distinct CDR3 sequences; roughly 23% are singletons and the top ten take about an eighth. Sequenced here: peripheral blood mononuclear cells (PBMCs), sampled when the disease was refractory, from a patient treated with antithyroid drugs. These receptors were collected from a female donor with Graves disease.

The J gene is TRBJ1-2, the V gene TRBV29-1; TRBD1 agrees at 9 bases. V shed 6 bases, J shed 8 bases, and the junction held 10 bases outside the gene matches. The CDR3 extends over 13 amino acids. The germline gives CDR1 SQVTM, CDR2 ANQGSEA. The CDR3, as DNA: TGCAGCGTCCGGGACAGGGAGGTAGAAGGCTACACCTTC. Amino acid sequence: CSVRDREVEGYTF.

The chain links TRBV12-3 or TRBV12-4 to TRBJ2-1; 7 positions agree with TRBD2. The CDR3 spans 15 residues. Unmatched junction bases numbered 12, after V lost 6 bases and J lost 7 bases. The CDR3 here is CASRSPELGGNEQFF. DNA of the CDR3: TGTGCCAGCAGGTCTCCCGAGCTCGGGGGGAATGAGCAGTTCTTC.

The V call is TRBV5-8, the J call TRBJ2-1, with unresolved D. CDR1 and CDR2 from the germline V gene are SGHTS and YDEGEE. Trimming pared 4 bases from V and 6 bases from J, leaving 17 bases between. The CDR3 is 15 residues long. CDR3 residues: CASSPILRSLNEQFF. CDR3 coding DNA: TGTGCCAGCAGCCCCATTCTGCGGAGCCTCAATGAGCAGTTCTTC.

This clonotype has a count of ten or more. The gene calls are TRBV6-1 and TRBJ2-7, with 8 positions matching TRBD1. The CDR3 spans 16 residues. J gave up 0 bases and V 4 bases, and 8 bases lay outside the gene matches. From germline, CDR1 is MNHNS and CDR2 SASEGT. The CDR3 sequence is CASSGRTGTFSYEQYF. The CDR3 DNA reads TGTGCCAGCAGTGGGAGGACAGGGACCTTCTCCTACGAGCAGTACTTC.

The sample holds many counts of this clonotype. The V gene is TRBV7-9, the J gene TRBJ2-5, with TRBD1 matching 12 bases. Germline V CDR1 and CDR2: SEHNR, FQNEAQ (reference sequence). The V and J ends lost 2 bases and 5 bases, in that order; junction bases with no gene match: 6. CDR3 length: 16 amino acids. Here the CDR3 reads CASSLKGTGGWETQYF. The CDR3 DNA sequence: TGTGCCAGCAGCTTAAAAGGGACAGGGGGCTGGGAGACCCAGTACTTC.

This clonotype was seen many times. This sequence joins TRBV28 and TRBJ2-5, with TRBD2 matching over 7 bases. Germline V gene data show CDR1 as MDHEN and CDR2 as SYDVKM. CDR3 size: 12 residues. V lost 11 bases, J lost 4 bases, and 7 bases stayed unmatched. DNA for the CDR3: TGTGCCGCGGCGGGAGTGCGAGAGACCCAGTACTTC. Protein: CAAAGVRETQYF.

This clonotype was seen a few times. The V call is TRBV5-1, the J call TRBJ1-1; D is possibly TRBD1 (6 bases). The CDR3 spans 15 residues. Germline V CDR1 and CDR2: SGHRS, YFSETQ. With 2 bases removed from V and 2 bases from J, the gap between germline ends came to 13 bases. This CDR3 reads CASSLKMTGNTEAFF. The DNA for the CDR3 is TGCGCCAGCAGCTTAAAAATGACAGGCAACACTGAAGCTTTCTTT.

This clonotype has just a few counts. This chain joins TRBV6-1 and TRBJ1-6; the D is unclear. Germline V gene lookup returns CDR1 MNHNS and CDR2 SASEGT. The CDR3 totals 16 residues. V was shortened by 6 bases and J by 0 bases, with 12 bases between the two germline ends. The CDR3 here is CASSSALSSYNSPLHF. In DNA, the CDR3 is TGTGCCAGCAGCTCCGCCCTGAGCTCCTATAATTCACCCCTCCACTTT.

This clonotype was picked up many times. This chain joins TRBV6-1 and TRBJ2-5; 8 bases map to TRBD1. This CDR3 has 14 residues. The germline V gene encodes CDR1 MNHNS and CDR2 SASEGT. The V gene end was trimmed by 6 bases and the J gene end by 6 bases; junction bases not matched to a gene: 9. The CDR3 nucleotides are TGTGCCAGCAGCCCCCCAGGGGGCGCAAAGACCCAGTACTTC. Its translation is CASSPPGGAKTQYF.

With respect to this clonotype: This CDR3 fails to terminate in the conserved phenylalanine or tryptophan, so it likely reflects a read error. This sequence joins TRBV6-1 and TRBJ2-7; 11 nucleotides align to TRBD2. The CDR3 consists of 15 residues. CDR1 is MNHNS, CDR2 SASEGT, per germline. With V trimmed by 7 bases and J by 2 bases, 7 bases remained unmatched. The chain's CDR3 is CASTGRLAGTYEQYL. Written as DNA, the CDR3 is TGTGCCAGCACCGGAAGACTAGCGGGAACCTACGAGCAGTACCTC.

The chain employs TRBV12-3 or TRBV12-4 and TRBJ2-2; 11 bases map to TRBD1. Germline trimming cut 6 bases from V and 6 bases from J; bases unmatched to any gene: 6. The CDR3 contains 15 residues. The CDR3 nucleotides read TGTGCCAGCAGCCTCGGACAGGGGGCGCCCGGGGAGCTGTTTTTT. This encodes CASSLGQGAPGELFF.

This clonotype showed up just a few times. The chain employs TRBV19 and TRBJ2-5; D ambiguous. The length of the CDR3 is 11 residues. Germline CDR1 and CDR2: LNHDA and SQIVND (reference sequence). Trimming left V 8 bases short and J 6 bases short, with 10 bases between. In nucleotides, the CDR3 is TGTGCCAGTGGAAATGGGAAGACCCAGTACTTC. Its protein is CASGNGKTQYF.